A selection of T cell receptor beta chains follows, all from one sample in a study of T cell repertoires in cytomegalovirus infection. TCRdb reprocessed the reads with MiXCR, giving one entry per CDR3 protein. The data show approximately 600,000 distinct CDR3 sequences, roughly 43% seen once. Their specific antigens are unknown. The sample consisted of cultured PBMCs, taken from culture after CMV antigen stimulation. These receptors all come from a human donor in good health (CMV status not recorded). Some clones in this sample may be carry-over from other donors' samples. The CDR3 runs from the conserved cysteine through the conserved F or W. The D gene is left open where the match is weak. Clone size is not always given. Where it is, it says once, few, many or a class for expanded clones.

clone_size	j_call	d_call	v_call	cdr3_aa	cdr3_nt
few	TRBJ1-5	TRBD1	TRBV7-8	CASSLTRGLGNQPQHF	TGTGCCAGCAGCTTAACAAGGGGGCTAGGCAATCAGCCCCAGCATTTT
few	TRBJ1-3	.	TRBV11-2	CASSLGPGSGNTIYF	TGTGCCAGCAGCTTAGGCCCGGGTTCCGGAAACACCATATATTTT
.	TRBJ1-2	TRBD1	TRBV7-4	CASSPISGGAHGYTF	TGTGCCAGCAGCCCTATATCAGGGGGCGCGCATGGCTACACCTTC
few	TRBJ2-3	TRBD2	TRBV12-3/TRBV12-4	CASREGLAGVVVTDTQYF	TGTGCCAGCAGGGAGGGACTAGCGGGAGTTGTGGTCACAGATACGCAGTATTTT
.	TRBJ1-1	.	TRBV7-9	CASSFTGTDTEAFF	TGTGCCAGCAGCTTTACAGGGACGGACACTGAAGCTTTCTTT
.	TRBJ2-3	.	TRBV20-1	CSGSGARGTDTQYF	TGCAGCGGGTCCGGTGCTAGGGGCACAGATACGCAGTATTTT
.	TRBJ2-1	.	TRBV20-1	CSARMGSSSYNEQFF	TGCAGTGCAAGGATGGGCAGCAGCTCCTACAATGAGCAGTTCTTC
few	TRBJ2-1	TRBD2	TRBV7-2	CASSLGGGRGNSQFF	TGTGCCAGCAGCTTAGGTGGCGGGAGGGGAAACTCGCAGTTCTTC
.	TRBJ2-1	TRBD1	TRBV5-5	CASSRDSLGNEQFF	TGTGCCAGCAGCCGGGACAGCCTTGGCAATGAGCAGTTCTTC
.	TRBJ2-3	TRBD1	TRBV6-2/TRBV6-3	CASSYSGQNTDTQYF	TGTGCCAGCAGTTACTCGGGACAGAACACAGATACGCAGTATTTT
few	TRBJ1-5	.	TRBV12-3/TRBV12-4	CASSFGVVGQPQHF	TGTGCCAGCAGTTTCGGCGTAGTGGGGCAGCCCCAGCATTTT
few	TRBJ2-1	TRBD2	TRBV11-2	CASSLGSPTSGGLSYNEQFF	TGTGCCAGCAGCTTAGGGTCCCCGACTAGCGGGGGCCTCTCCTACAATGAGCAGTTCTTC
.	TRBJ1-1	.	TRBV20-1	CSARDVWGAKVAAFF	TGCAGTGCTAGAGATGTGTGGGGCGCGAAGGTTGCAGCTTTCTTT
.	TRBJ2-1	.	TRBV7-2	CASSLSSAVSYNEQFF	TGTGCCAGCAGCTTAAGTTCTGCGGTTTCCTACAATGAGCAGTTCTTC
few	TRBJ2-3	TRBD2	TRBV11-2	CASSFRTAGPSTDTQYF	TGTGCCAGCAGCTTCCGAACAGCGGGACCCTCCACAGATACGCAGTATTTT
few	TRBJ1-1	.	TRBV7-6	CASRPVTANTEAFF	TGTGCCAGCAGACCTGTAACAGCGAACACTGAAGCTTTCTTT
few	TRBJ2-7	TRBD1	TRBV7-6	CASSLDPWDSYEQYF	TGTGCCAGCAGCTTAGACCCCTGGGACAGCTACGAGCAGTACTTC
.	TRBJ2-5	.	TRBV7-6	CASSPLPVGETQYF	TGTGCCAGCAGCCCCCTACCAGTTGGGGAGACCCAGTACTTC
.	TRBJ2-1	TRBD2	TRBV20-1	CSARGTSGGRNEQFF	TGCAGTGCTAGAGGGACTAGCGGGGGTCGGAATGAGCAGTTCTTC
.	TRBJ2-3	.	TRBV28	CASTILGATDTQYF	TGTGCCAGCACGATATTGGGGGCCACAGATACGCAGTATTTT